A single T cell receptor (beta chain) is shown here with its context. Profiled with immunoSEQ multiplex PCR; TCRdb holds only in-frame clones, not every one. The sample has tens of thousands of clones; 65% to 85% are singletons. This specimen belongs to a study of blood T cell repertoires in COVID-19. The wider study: COVID-19 samples collected from the United States, Italy and Spain covered acute and convalescent phases.

This TCR derives from a woman aged 45-65 years with active or convalescent COVID-19. The specimen was peripheral blood.

The CDR3 region is CASSWGGSGQANEQFF. For the CDR3, the DNA is TGCGCCAGCAGCTGGGGGGGTAGCGGCCAAGCCAATGAGCAGTTCTTC. The chain couples TRBV5-1 to TRBJ2-1, with TRBD2 matching 7 bases. CDR1 SGHRS and CDR2 YFSETQ come from the germline V gene. With 3 bases clipped from V and 6 bases from J, the junction kept 12 bases outside the gene matches. This CDR3 is 16 amino acids long.